The table lists the clone carrying this T cell receptor beta chain with a few counts. What it recognizes is unknown. The V and J ends lost 0 bases and 7 bases respectively, with 2 bases between them. CDR3 size: 11 residues. Germline assignment: CDR1 SGHKS and CDR2 YYEKEE (reference sequence). The data are from a study of T-cell memory formation after mild COVID-19. General study points: Mainly in CM and EM were contracting CD4+ clones; CD8+ were in EMRA. CD4/CD8 balance characterized clones contracting day 15 to 85, and CD4+ skew characterized later expanders.

TCRdb independently ran MiXCR on the 5' RACE reads; one entry per CDR3 protein. The sample holds fewer than 450,000 distinct CDR3 sequences, roughly 21% seen once. The chain is built from TRBV5-5 and TRBJ2-4, with D unclear. The specimen was PBMCs or a T cell subset sorted from them (not recorded which). The receptor comes from an adult woman who had mild COVID-19 (a few samples of this study predate the infection). Cell type and time point are not known. The DNA of the CDR3 is TGTGCCAGCAGCTTGGATAACATTCAGTACTTC. Protein sequence: CASSLDNIQYF. Using reference TRBV5-5 and TRBJ2-4 for the parts outside the CDR3, the full variable domain is DAGVTQSPTHLIKTRGQQVTLRCSPISGHKSVSWYQQVLGQGPQFIFQYYEKEERGRGNFPDRFSARQFPNYSSELNVNALLLGDSALYLCASSLDNIQYFGAGTRLSVL.